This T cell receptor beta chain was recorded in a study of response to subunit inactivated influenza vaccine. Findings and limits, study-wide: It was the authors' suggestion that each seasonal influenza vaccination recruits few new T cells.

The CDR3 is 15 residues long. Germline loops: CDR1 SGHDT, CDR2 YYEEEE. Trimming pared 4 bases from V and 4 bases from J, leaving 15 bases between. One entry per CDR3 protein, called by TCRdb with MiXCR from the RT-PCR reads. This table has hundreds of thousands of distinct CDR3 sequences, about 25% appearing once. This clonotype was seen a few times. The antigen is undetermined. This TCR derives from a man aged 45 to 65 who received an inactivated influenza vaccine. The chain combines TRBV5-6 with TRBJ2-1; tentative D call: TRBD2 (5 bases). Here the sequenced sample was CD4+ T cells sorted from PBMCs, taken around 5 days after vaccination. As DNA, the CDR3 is TGTGCCAGCAGCAAGGACCTTCCGGGGTACAATGAGCAGTTCTTC. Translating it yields CASSKDLPGYNEQFF.